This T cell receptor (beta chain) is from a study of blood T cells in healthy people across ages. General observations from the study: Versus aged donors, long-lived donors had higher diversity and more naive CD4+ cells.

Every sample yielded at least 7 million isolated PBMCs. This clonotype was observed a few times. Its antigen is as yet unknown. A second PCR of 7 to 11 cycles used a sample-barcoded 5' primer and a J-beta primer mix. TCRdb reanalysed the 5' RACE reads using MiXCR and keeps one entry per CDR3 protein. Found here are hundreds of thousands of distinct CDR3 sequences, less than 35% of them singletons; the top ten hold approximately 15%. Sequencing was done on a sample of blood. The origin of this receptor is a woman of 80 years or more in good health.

In nucleotides, the CDR3 is TGTGCCAGCAGCCACCAAATCACCGGGACTAGCGCAGATACGCAGTATTTT. It yields the protein CASSHQITGTSADTQYF. The gene calls are TRBV2 and TRBJ2-3; 10 nucleotides align to TRBD2. Trimming took 6 bases from V and 4 from J; bases not matched to a gene: 13. The germline gives CDR1 SNHLY, CDR2 FYNNEI. This CDR3 spans 17 amino acids.